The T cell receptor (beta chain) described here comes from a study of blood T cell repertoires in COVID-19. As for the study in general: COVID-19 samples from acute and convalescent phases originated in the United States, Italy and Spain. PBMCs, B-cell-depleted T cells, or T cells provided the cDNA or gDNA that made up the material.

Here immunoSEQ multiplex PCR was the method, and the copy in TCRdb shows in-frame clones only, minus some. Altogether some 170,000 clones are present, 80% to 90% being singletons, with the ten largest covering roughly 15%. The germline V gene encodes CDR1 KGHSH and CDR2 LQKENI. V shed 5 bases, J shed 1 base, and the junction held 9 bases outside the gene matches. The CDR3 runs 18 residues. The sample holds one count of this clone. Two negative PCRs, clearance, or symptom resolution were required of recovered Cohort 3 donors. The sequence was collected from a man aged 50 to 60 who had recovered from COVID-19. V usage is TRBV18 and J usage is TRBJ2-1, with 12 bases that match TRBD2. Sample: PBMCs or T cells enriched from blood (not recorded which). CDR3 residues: CASSSRLAGVGSYNEQFF. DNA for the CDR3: TGTGCCAGCTCATCCCGACTAGCGGGGGTGGGGTCCTACAATGAGCAGTTCTTC.